Listed below are T cell receptor beta chains from one sample, sequenced in a study of CD8 T cells in Susac syndrome. TCRdb fed the immunoSEQ multiplex PCR reads into MiXCR, producing one record per CDR3 protein. In the table there are 150,000 to 200,000 distinct CDR3 sequences, around nine tenths of which are singletons. Material for sequencing was CD4+ T cells from PBMCs. Receptors originate from a human donor with Susac syndrome. Both conserved end residues are part of each CDR3. D genes are given only for firm matches. For some rows the clone size is stated as once, few or many, or as a class when expanded; others skip it.

j_call v_call d_call clone_size cdr3_aa cdr3_nt
TRBJ2-3 TRBV27 TRBD2 - CASSVNSGTNTDTQYF TGTGCCAGCAGTGTCAACTCCGGGACTAACACAGATACGCAGTATTTT
TRBJ2-3 TRBV10-3 - - CAISSGDTDTQYF TGTGCCATCAGTAGCGGAGACACAGATACGCAGTATTTT
TRBJ2-1 TRBV2 - - CASIVSAILDNEQFF TGTGCCAGCATAGTTAGTGCTATCCTTGACAATGAGCAGTTCTTC
TRBJ1-2 TRBV19 TRBD1 - CASFPGQAGYGYTF TGTGCCAGTTTTCCGGGACAGGCGGGCTATGGCTACACCTTC
TRBJ2-7 TRBV2 - few CASSEGYEQYF TGTGCCAGCAGTGAGGGGTACGAGCAGTACTTC
TRBJ1-1 TRBV11-2 - - CASSSGAMNTEAFF TGTGCCAGCAGCTCAGGGGCGATGAACACTGAAGCTTTCTTT
TRBJ2-7 TRBV20-1 TRBD2 - CSAGTSGRAHEQYF TGCAGTGCTGGGACTAGCGGGAGGGCCCACGAGCAGTACTTC
TRBJ1-6 TRBV3-1 - - CASSQGDSPLHF TGTGCCAGCAGCCAGGGAGATTCACCCCTCCACTTT
TRBJ2-1 TRBV3-1 TRBD2 - CASSQSPKLTTSGGSYNEQFF TGTGCCAGCAGCCAGAGCCCAAAACTTACCACTAGCGGGGGTTCCTACAATGAGCAGTTCTTC
TRBJ1-2 TRBV11-2 - - CASSLFAGQGYTF TGTGCCAGCAGCTTATTCGCAGGCCAAGGCTACACCTTC
TRBJ1-5 TRBV12-3/TRBV12-4 - - CASSDQQGPQPQHF TGTGCCAGCAGCGACCAACAGGGACCTCAGCCCCAGCATTTT
TRBJ2-1 TRBV6-2/TRBV6-3 - - CASSYERIQFF TGTGCCAGCAGTTATGAGAGAATCCAGTTCTTC
TRBJ1-3 TRBV12-3/TRBV12-4 - - CASSSGNTIYF TGTGCCAGCTCGTCTGGAAACACCATATATTTT
TRBJ1-2 TRBV6-5 - - CASSYSHWGNYGYTF TGTGCCAGCAGTTACTCCCACTGGGGCAACTATGGCTACACCTTC
TRBJ1-2 TRBV12-3/TRBV12-4 - - CASSFGGIGGYTF TGTGCCAGCAGTTTCGGGGGCATAGGTGGCTACACCTTC
TRBJ2-5 TRBV5-1 - - CASSLALDGETQYF TGCGCCAGCAGCTTGGCGCTGGATGGGGAGACCCAGTACTTC
TRBJ2-1 TRBV10-1 - - CASSDGQFHEQFF TGCGCCAGCAGTGATGGGCAGTTCCATGAGCAGTTCTTC
TRBJ2-3 TRBV3-1 - - CASKGTTDTQYF TGTGCCAGCAAAGGGACCACAGATACGCAGTATTTT
TRBJ2-1 TRBV6-5 - once CASSYGKIIHNEQFF TGTGCCAGCAGTTACGGCAAAATCATCCACAATGAGCAGTTCTTC
TRBJ2-3 TRBV11-1 - - CASSLDYDGTDTQYF TGTGCCAGCAGCTTGGACTATGACGGCACAGATACGCAGTATTTT
TRBJ1-5 TRBV20-1 - - CSAARGRQPQHF TGCAGTGCCGCACGAGGGCGGCAGCCCCAGCATTTT
TRBJ2-7 TRBV6-6 - - CASSLPGYYEQYF TGTGCCAGCAGTTTGCCCGGCTACTACGAGCAGTACTTC